Shown below are 18 T cell receptor beta chains from a single sample sequenced in a study of cytomegalovirus exposure and HLA in healthy donors. The PCR ran on 60 Vbeta and 13 Jbeta primers. Method: immunoSEQ multiplex PCR; TCRdb's copy keeps in-frame clones and lacks some. The table has roughly 170,000 clones, over 80% seen once. The source material was PBMCs. The origin of the receptors is a woman aged 50 to 65 in good health and CMV-seropositive.

The CDR3 bases are TGTGCCAGCAGCGCCCCCGAGCGCCAGTGGAGGGACGAGCAGTACTTC. Amino acids: CASSAPERQWRDEQYF. The V and J genes are TRBV7-2 and TRBJ2-7; TRBD2 is a possible D gene (6 bases). Germline CDR1 and CDR2: SGHTA and FQGNSA. The CDR3 is made up of 16 amino acids. The V and J ends lost 5 bases and 5 bases respectively, with 22 bases between them. Based on the CDR3 plus reference TRBV7-2 and TRBJ2-7, the full variable domain is GAGVSQSPSNKVTEKGKDVELRCDPISGHTALYWYRQSLGQGLEFLIYFQGNSAPDKSGLPSDRFSAERTGGSVSTLTIQRTQQEDSAVYLCASSAPERQWRDEQYFGPGTRLTVT.

This clone showed up just once. This chain uses TRBV5-4 with TRBJ2-5; 11 nucleotides match TRBD2. Trimming took 4 bases from V and 4 from J; bases not matched to a gene: 6. Germline assignment: CDR1 SGHNT and CDR2 YYREEE (reference sequence). CDR3 size: 15 residues. As DNA, the CDR3 is TGTGCCAGCAGCCCTCGACTAGCGGGAACAGAGACCCAGTACTTC. It codes for CASSPRLAGTETQYF.

V is TRBV6-1 and J is TRBJ2-3; 9 bases align to TRBD1. CDR3 length: 17 residues. Germline lookup yields CDR1 MNHNS and CDR2 SASEGT. The trim removed 1 base at V and 1 base at J, leaving 6 bases unmatched. The chain's CDR3 is CASSEGNRGPGTDTQYF. CDR3 DNA sequence: TGTGCCAGCAGTGAAGGGAACAGGGGGCCGGGCACAGATACGCAGTATTTT.

The V gene is TRBV29-1, the J gene TRBJ2-7; D gene ambiguous. V lost 7 bases and J 3 bases, leaving 16 bases between the germline ends. Germline loops: CDR1 SQVTM, CDR2 ANQGSEA. The CDR3 has 13 amino acids. DNA for the CDR3: TGCAGCGCCGCCCGGCCGGAGTTCTACGAGCAGTACTTC. Encoded protein: CSAARPEFYEQYF.

This clone was observed a few times. CDR3 bases: TGTGCCAGCAGCGTTGCAGGGGCTAATTGGGAGACCCAGTACTTC. It specifies CASSVAGANWETQYF. The chain has TRBV27 and TRBJ2-5, with D possibly TRBD1 on 6 matching bases. This CDR3 contains 15 residues. Trimming shortened V by 6 bases and J by 5 bases, and 19 bases separated the two germline ends. CDR1 is MNHEY, CDR2 SMNVEV, per germline (reference sequence).

The CDR3 here is CASSLGDRSPGNEKLFF. In DNA, the CDR3 is TGCGCCAGCAGCTTGGGTGACAGGAGCCCGGGTAATGAAAAACTGTTTTTT. The chain employs TRBV5-1 and TRBJ1-4; the D gene is possibly TRBD1 (6 bases). CDR1 and CDR2 from the germline V gene are SGHRS and YFSETQ. This CDR3 is 17 amino acids long. Trimming took off 0 bases at V and 4 bases at J, with 16 bases between the two ends.

The rearrangement links TRBV6-5 to TRBJ2-7, with 10 bases lining up with TRBD1. The CDR3 is 14 amino acids. The V gene end was trimmed by 5 bases and the J gene end by 2 bases; junction bases not matched to a gene: 3. Germline V gene data show CDR1 as MNHEY and CDR2 as SVGAGI. Here the CDR3 reads CASSPGQGAYEQYF. The CDR3 nucleotides are TGTGCCAGCAGTCCTGGACAGGGGGCCTACGAGCAGTACTTC.

The chain carries TRBV18 and TRBJ1-1, with D possibly being TRBD1 (6 bases). V was pared by 8 bases and J by 4 bases, with 20 bases between. There are 15 residues in the CDR3. Germline CDR1 KGHSH, CDR2 LQKENI. CDR3 coding DNA: TGTGCCAGCCGGGGGGGGCAGGAGGGACCCACTGAAGCTTTCTTT. The encoded protein is CASRGGQEGPTEAFF.

In this sample, this clone turned up once. V gene TRBV5-4 combines with J gene TRBJ1-1; 8 bases are shared with TRBD1. J was trimmed by 6 bases and V by 6 bases; bases with no gene match: 7. The CDR3 has 13 residues. CDR1 and CDR2 (germline): SGHNT, YYREEE (reference sequence). The CDR3 nucleotides read TGTGCCAGCACCCAACAGGGGGGCGCTGAAGCTTTCTTT. Its translation: CASTQQGGAEAFF.

This chain links TRBV7-2 with TRBJ1-1, with TRBD1 identical over 7 bases. Losses at the gene ends were 7 bases for V and 9 bases for J; bases not matched to a gene: 5. The CDR3 loop spans 11 amino acids. The V gene's germline CDR1 is SGHTA and CDR2 FQGNSA. CDR3 DNA sequence: TGTGCCAGCACCTCGACAGGGAAAGCTTTCTTT. This gives the protein CASTSTGKAFF.

The chain combines TRBV7-2 with TRBJ2-2, with 12 bases aligning to TRBD2. J gave up 5 bases and V 1 base, and 11 bases lay outside the gene matches. The CDR3 is made up of 19 amino acids. Germline V gene sequence: CDR1 SGHTA, CDR2 FQGNSA. CDR3 nucleotides: TGTGCCAGCAGCTTAGTCCTAGCGGGGGGGGGCGGGAAAACCGGGGAGCTGTTTTTT. Translation gives CASSLVLAGGGGKTGELFF.

The chain uses TRBV11-2 and TRBJ2-1; 9 bases align to TRBD1. Germline values: CDR1 SGHAT, CDR2 FQNNGV. The ends lost 0 bases at V and 9 bases at J; junction bases unmatched: 9. The CDR3 length is 16 residues. CDR3 amino acids: CASSLERTGARGEQFF. The CDR3 bases are TGTGCCAGCAGCTTAGAGAGGACAGGGGCTAGGGGTGAGCAGTTCTTC.

The sample holds one count of this clone. V gene TRBV30 combines with J gene TRBJ1-2; 9 bases map to TRBD1. The CDR3 is 13 amino acids. The V gene end was trimmed by 7 bases and the J gene end by 3 bases; junction bases not matched to a gene: 6. The germline V gene has CDR1 GTSNPN and CDR2 SVGIG (reference sequence). The CDR3 bases are TGTGCCTACTCGGACAGGGGAGACTATGGCTACACCTTC. Translated, it gives CAYSDRGDYGYTF.

The V and J genes are TRBV27 and TRBJ2-3, with TRBD2 matching 8 bases. Germline V CDR1 and CDR2: MNHEY, SMNVEV (reference sequence). V shed 3 bases and J 2 bases; nucleotides not matched to a gene: 4. CDR3 size: 15 residues. The CDR3 region is CASSLRTSNTDTQYF. CDR3 sequence (DNA): TGTGCCAGCAGTTTGAGGACTAGCAACACAGATACGCAGTATTTT.

V gene TRBV15 combines with J gene TRBJ2-2, with 7 positions matching TRBD2. With 5 bases clipped from V and 4 bases from J, the junction kept 7 bases outside the gene matches. CDR3 length: 15 amino acids. Germline CDR1 LNHNV, CDR2 YYDKDF (reference sequence). As DNA, the CDR3 is TGTGCCACCAGCCGGGCCGGGGGGACCACCGGGGAGCTGTTTTTT. Protein sequence: CATSRAGGTTGELFF.

The chain recombines TRBV14 with TRBJ1-4; 8 bases map to TRBD1. CDR1 and CDR2 from the germline V gene are SGHDN and FVKESK. The V gene end was trimmed by 5 bases and the J gene end by 4 bases; junction bases not matched to a gene: 6. The CDR3 sequence is 15 residues long. CDR3 nucleotide sequence: TGTGCCAGCAGCATTCGGACAGGGATTAATGAAAAACTGTTTTTT. It is translated as CASSIRTGINEKLFF.

This clone appeared a few times. The junction departs from the called germline gene at one end, perhaps through a read error. This chain connects TRBV28 to TRBJ2-5; TRBD2 matches at 12 bases. Per germline, CDR1 MDHEN and CDR2 SYDVKM. This CDR3 has 15 amino acids. CDR3: CASSSLAGGQESQYF. CDR3 nucleotides: TGTGCCAGCAGTTCACTAGCGGGAGGACAAGAGAGCCAGTACTTC.

Here the CDR3 reads CACRGGTEAFF. The DNA for the CDR3 is TGTGCCTGTCGCGGGGGCACTGAAGCTTTCTTT. This chain uses TRBV11-1 with TRBJ1-1; TRBD1 might be the D (5 bases). Looked up from germline, CDR1 is SGHAT and CDR2 is FQDESV (reference sequence). The V end lost 11 bases, the J end lost 4 bases, and 11 bases lay between the germline ends. The CDR3 extends over 11 amino acids.